One and the same sample provided the 22 T cell receptor beta chains below, sequenced in a study of shared clonotypes between healthy human individuals. The method was immunoSEQ multiplex PCR; TCRdb's version includes in-frame clones alone and lacks a portion of them. This table holds approximately 350,000 clones, approximately 96% found once. The sample was memory CD8+ T cells sorted from blood. Specified subset: CD45RO+ cells pooled with CCR7-negative TemRA cells. The receptor set was obtained from a man aged 25-45 years in good health.

The rearrangement uses TRBV30 and TRBJ1-2, with TRBD1 as a possible D gene (5 bases). The germline V and J ends were trimmed by 1 base and 4 bases, with 10 bases remaining between them. The CDR3 extends over 13 amino acids. The germline V gene encodes CDR1 GTSNPN and CDR2 SVGIG (reference sequence). Here the CDR3 reads CAWSGGRGYGYTF. CDR3 in DNA: TGTGCCTGGAGTGGGGGAAGGGGCTATGGCTACACCTTC. The whole variable domain, filled in from reference TRBV30 and TRBJ1-2, reads SQTIHQWPATLVQPVGSPLSLECTVEGTSNPNLYWYRQAAGRGLQLLFYSVGIGQISSEVPQNLSASRPQDRQFILSSKKLLLSDSGFYLCAWSGGRGYGYTFGSGTRLTVV.

A single count supports this clone. This chain links TRBV4-2 with TRBJ2-3; 7 bases are a match to TRBD2. The V gene end was trimmed by 0 bases and the J gene end by 9 bases; junction bases not matched to a gene: 15. The V gene's germline CDR1 is LGHNA and CDR2 YNFKEQ. This CDR3 has 17 amino acids. CDR3: CASSQDGREVPRRTQYF. CDR3 nucleotide sequence: TGTGCCAGCAGCCAAGATGGGAGGGAGGTGCCTCGAAGAACGCAGTATTTT.

The chain uses TRBV23-1 and TRBJ1-5; the D is unclear. TRBV23-1 is noted as an ORF with a role that remains uncertain. Trimming took 1 base from V and 0 from J, leaving 1 base between them. The CDR3 contains 13 residues. CDR3 coding DNA: TGCGCCAGCAGTCAATATAGCAATCAGCCCCAGCATTTT. Protein product: CASSQYSNQPQHF.

For the CDR3, the DNA is TGTGCCAGCAGCCAAGATGTAACGGGAGACACATACAATGAGCAGTTCTTC. Translation: CASSQDVTGDTYNEQFF. The gene calls are TRBV4-2 and TRBJ2-1; a weak D match, TRBD2 (6 bases). The CDR3 sequence is 17 residues long. The ends were cut back, 0 bases at V and 4 bases at J, with 16 bases in the middle. Germline lookup yields CDR1 LGHNA and CDR2 YNFKEQ.

This clone was seen only once. The V call is TRBV6-5, the J call TRBJ2-1, with TRBD1 identical over 9 bases. V lost 7 bases, J lost 9 bases, and 10 bases stayed unmatched. The CDR3 is 14 amino acids. CDR1 is MNHEY, CDR2 SVGAGI, per germline. CDR3 region: CASKGGQGTSEQFF. In DNA form, the CDR3 reads TGTGCCAGCAAGGGCGGACAGGGGACGAGTGAGCAGTTCTTC.

The rearrangement joins TRBV5-1 to TRBJ2-1; D is uncertain. The CDR3 spans 14 residues. Trimming took off 2 bases at V and 10 bases at J, with 16 bases between the two ends. Per the germline V gene, CDR1 is SGHRS and CDR2 is YFSETQ. CDR3 region: CASSLARRLAEQFF. CDR3 DNA sequence: TGCGCCAGCAGCTTAGCCCGTCGGCTGGCCGAGCAGTTCTTC.

The chain carries TRBV13 and TRBJ2-1, with D unclear. CDR1 is PRHDT, CDR2 FYEKMQ, per germline (reference sequence). V was pared by 3 bases and J by 0 bases, with 9 bases between. The CDR3 totals 15 residues. The CDR3 sequence is CASSLTKSSYNEQFF. CDR3 bases: TGTGCCAGCAGCTTGACGAAGAGCTCCTACAATGAGCAGTTCTTC.

Only a few counts were recorded for this clone. This sample includes further DNA sequences coding for the same CDR3. The genes are TRBV5-1 and TRBJ2-1; 9 bases align to TRBD2. V was pared by 0 bases and J by 4 bases, with 2 bases of the junction left unmatched. Germline assignment: CDR1 SGHRS and CDR2 YFSETQ. The CDR3 totals 15 residues. CDR3 nucleotides: TGCGCCAGCAGCTTGGTTAGCGGGAGTTACAATGAGCAGTTCTTC. Translating gives CASSLVSGSYNEQFF.

The chain links TRBV27 to TRBJ1-5; D might be TRBD1 (6 bases). Deletions cut 5 bases from V and 3 bases from J, with 14 bases between. CDR3 size: 15 residues. Germline CDR1 is MNHEY and CDR2 is SMNVEV (reference sequence). The CDR3, as DNA: TGTGCCAGCAGTGAAAACCAGGGGCCCAATCAGCCCCAGCATTTT. Translating it yields CASSENQGPNQPQHF.

This chain's CDR3 is CASSMDIPSGNTIYF. CDR3 coding DNA: TGTGCCAGCAGTATGGACATCCCCTCTGGAAACACCATATATTTT. The chain uses TRBV2 and TRBJ1-3; TRBD1 is a possible D gene (5 bases). CDR1 and CDR2 (germline): SNHLY, FYNNEI. V dropped 5 bases and J dropped 0 bases, with 11 bases sitting between them. The CDR3 runs 15 residues.

The gene calls are TRBV7-2 and TRBJ2-1, with D maybe TRBD2 (5 bases). V was trimmed by 6 bases and J by 2 bases, leaving 8 bases between them. Germline V gene sequence: CDR1 SGHTA, CDR2 FQGNSA. CDR3 length: 13 amino acids. Here the CDR3 reads CASSSGTYNEQFF. The CDR3, as DNA: TGTGCCAGCAGTTCCGGGACCTACAATGAGCAGTTCTTC.

The chain employs TRBV6-1 and TRBJ2-5, with 7 bases lining up with TRBD2. The CDR3 is 14 residues long. Germline values: CDR1 MNHNS, CDR2 SASEGT. With V trimmed by 8 bases and J by 2 bases, 8 bases remained unmatched. The CDR3 DNA is TGTGCCAGCCGCGCTCCGGGACTACAAGAGACCCAGTACTTC. It yields the protein CASRAPGLQETQYF.

This sequence joins TRBV4-1 and TRBJ2-4; 12 bases map to TRBD2. CDR1 is MGHRA, CDR2 YSYEKL, per germline. The V segment lost 1 base and the J segment 1 base; nucleotides outside the gene matches: 5. The CDR3 is 18 amino acids. The CDR3 DNA sequence: TGCGCCAGCAGCCAAGCCCTAGCGGGAGGGCCGGCCAAAAACATTCAGTACTTC. This codes for CASSQALAGGPAKNIQYF.

This clone was detected only once. The chain joins TRBV20-1 to TRBJ2-7; no definite D call. With 5 bases removed from V and 4 bases from J, the gap between germline ends came to 9 bases. CDR1 is DFQATT and CDR2 is SNEGSKA in the germline V gene (reference sequence). CDR3 size: 11 residues. CDR3 residues: CSAPLGYEQYF. CDR3 coding DNA: TGCAGTGCTCCCCTCGGGTACGAGCAGTACTTC.

The rearrangement uses TRBV13 and TRBJ1-1; D unresolved. V was trimmed by 1 base and J by 1 base, leaving 7 bases between them. The CDR3 loop spans 14 amino acids. Looked up from germline, CDR1 is PRHDT and CDR2 is FYEKMQ (reference sequence). The CDR3 region has the DNA TGTGCCAGCAGCTTAGTGGGGAGGAACACTGAAGCTTTCTTT. This sequence encodes CASSLVGRNTEAFF.

V and J are TRBV27 and TRBJ1-2; D unclear. The V and J ends lost 9 bases and 2 bases respectively, with 13 bases between them. The CDR3 sequence is 13 residues long. Germline CDR1 and CDR2: MNHEY and SMNVEV (reference sequence). CDR3 sequence reads: CASAYDPNYGYTF. As DNA, the CDR3 is TGTGCCAGTGCATACGACCCAAACTATGGCTACACCTTC.

The V and J genes are TRBV30 and TRBJ2-7; D tentatively reads TRBD1 or TRBD2 (5 bases each). Germline lookup yields CDR1 GTSNPN and CDR2 SVGIG (reference sequence). This CDR3 comprises 11 residues. The V end lost 0 bases, the J end lost 9 bases, and 9 bases lay between the germline ends. This CDR3 reads CAWSVRGGQYF. The CDR3 nucleotides read TGTGCCTGGAGTGTACGGGGCGGGCAGTACTTC.

V gene TRBV7-9 combines with J gene TRBJ1-3; D ambiguous. Trimming took off 6 bases at V and 0 bases at J, with 12 bases between the two ends. The CDR3 length is 15 residues. The V gene's germline CDR1 is SEHNR and CDR2 FQNEAQ (reference sequence). DNA for the CDR3: TGTGCCAGCAGTCGGGGAGGGAACTCTGGAAACACCATATATTTT. Protein sequence: CASSRGGNSGNTIYF.

This rearrangement joins TRBV28 to TRBJ1-5; a possible D gene is TRBD1 (6 bases). This CDR3 is 13 amino acids long. Germline V gives CDR1 MDHEN, CDR2 SYDVKM. V was cut by 6 bases and J by 7 bases, with 13 bases left in between. The CDR3 DNA sequence: TGTGCCAGCAGACAACAGGGTAGCCAGCCCCAGCATTTT. Translation: CASRQQGSQPQHF.

This chain uses TRBV28 with TRBJ2-3, with D tentatively TRBD1 (5 bases). The length of the CDR3 is 15 residues. Per germline, CDR1 MDHEN and CDR2 SYDVKM. Trimming shortened V by 8 bases and J by 0 bases, and 15 bases separated the two germline ends. CDR3 loop: CASHSQGTSTDTQYF. CDR3 nucleotide sequence: TGTGCCAGCCATTCCCAGGGTACTAGCACAGATACGCAGTATTTT.

This clone was observed a handful of times. The genes are TRBV2 and TRBJ2-1; TRBD2 is a possible D gene (5 bases). This CDR3 region has 13 residues. CDR1 is SNHLY and CDR2 is FYNNEI in the germline V gene. Trimming took 6 bases from V and 0 from J, leaving 6 bases between them. CDR3 residues: CASRGSSYNEQFF. As DNA, the CDR3 is TGTGCCAGCAGGGGGAGCTCCTACAATGAGCAGTTCTTC.

The chain carries TRBV19 and TRBJ2-6, with 7 bases identical to TRBD2. Looked up from germline, CDR1 is LNHDA and CDR2 is SQIVND (reference sequence). Losses at the gene ends were 10 bases for V and 0 bases for J; bases not matched to a gene: 6. This CDR3 has 15 amino acids. The CDR3 DNA reads as TGTGCCACCCGGGGGGTTAGCTCTGGGGCCAACGTCCTGACTTTC. Translation: CATRGVSSGANVLTF.